This TCR beta chain comes out of a study of cytomegalovirus exposure and HLA in healthy donors. Study-wide results and caveats: The study labeled roughly 160 TCR beta chains cytomegalovirus-associated.

In the case of this clone: Its antigen is not known.

Primers: 60 Vbeta forward and 13 Jbeta reverse. The table came from immunoSEQ multiplex PCR; TCRdb's copy has only in-frame clones and leaves some out. The repertoire holds approximately 150,000 clones, with approximately 78% as singletons. The sequenced material came from PBMCs. The TCR was taken from a woman in her thirties or forties in good health and CMV-seropositive.

CDR3 loop: CASSLSGGLTHTDTQYF. CDR3 nucleotides: TGTGCCAGCAGTTTATCCGGCGGCCTTACTCACACAGATACGCAGTATTTT. This chain links TRBV28 with TRBJ2-3; D is unclear. The CDR3 is 17 residues long. The germline V gene encodes CDR1 MDHEN and CDR2 SYDVKM. Deletions cut 1 base from V and 2 bases from J, with 16 bases between.